This entry features one T cell receptor (beta chain) sequence. After removal of 7 bases from V and 7 bases from J, the junction contained 16 bases not matched to a gene. Per germline, CDR1 SGHDT and CDR2 YYEEEE. The CDR3 totals 16 residues. The sample originates from a study of blood T cell repertoires in COVID-19. Clones were sequenced by immunoSEQ multiplex PCR, and TCRdb holds only the in-frame ones, with some missing. The table includes 300,000 to 400,000 clones, approximately 89% detected once. This TCR derives from a young woman who had recovered from COVID-19. The gene calls are TRBV5-6 and TRBJ2-1, with 8 bases matching TRBD2. Sequencing used peripheral blood. The CDR3 protein is CASRTLAGTRKNEQFF. CDR3 bases: TGTGCCAGCCGGACCTTAGCGGGAACCCGGAAGAATGAGCAGTTCTTC.